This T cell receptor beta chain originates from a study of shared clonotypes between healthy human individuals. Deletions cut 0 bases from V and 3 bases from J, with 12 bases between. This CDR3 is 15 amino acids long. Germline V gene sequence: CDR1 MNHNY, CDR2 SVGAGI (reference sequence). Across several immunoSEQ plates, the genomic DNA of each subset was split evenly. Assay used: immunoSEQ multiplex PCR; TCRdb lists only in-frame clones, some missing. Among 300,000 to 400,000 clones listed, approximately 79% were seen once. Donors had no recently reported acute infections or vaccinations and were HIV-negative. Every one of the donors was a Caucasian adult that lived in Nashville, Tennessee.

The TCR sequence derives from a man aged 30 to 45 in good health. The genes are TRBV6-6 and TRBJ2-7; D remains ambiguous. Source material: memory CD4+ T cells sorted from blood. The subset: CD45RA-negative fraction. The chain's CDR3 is CASSYSPFTFYEQYF. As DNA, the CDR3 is TGTGCCAGCAGTTACTCGCCCTTTACCTTCTACGAGCAGTACTTC.